The table lists the clone carrying this TCR beta chain with a few counts. Here immunoSEQ multiplex PCR was the method, and the copy in TCRdb shows in-frame clones only, minus some. The sample lists 200,000 to 250,000 clones; 75% to 85% were seen once. The data are from a study of cytotoxic CD8 clonotypes in ibrutinib-treated CLL. Study overall: On average, each sample had about 250,000 productive templates and tens of thousands of productive rearrangements.

The TCR originated in a human donor with chronic lymphocytic leukemia. The input for sequencing was PBMCs, taken after 12 months of ibrutinib treatment.

The CDR3 spells CASSQEVGGGTEAFF. The CDR3 DNA reads TGCGCCAGCAGCCAAGAGGTGGGGGGAGGAACTGAAGCTTTCTTT. This chain joins TRBV4-1 and TRBJ1-1, with D possibly being TRBD1 (5 bases). The CDR3 is 15 residues long. V lost 0 bases to trimming and J lost 5 bases, with 13 bases between them. Germline V gene data show CDR1 as MGHRA and CDR2 as YSYEKL.